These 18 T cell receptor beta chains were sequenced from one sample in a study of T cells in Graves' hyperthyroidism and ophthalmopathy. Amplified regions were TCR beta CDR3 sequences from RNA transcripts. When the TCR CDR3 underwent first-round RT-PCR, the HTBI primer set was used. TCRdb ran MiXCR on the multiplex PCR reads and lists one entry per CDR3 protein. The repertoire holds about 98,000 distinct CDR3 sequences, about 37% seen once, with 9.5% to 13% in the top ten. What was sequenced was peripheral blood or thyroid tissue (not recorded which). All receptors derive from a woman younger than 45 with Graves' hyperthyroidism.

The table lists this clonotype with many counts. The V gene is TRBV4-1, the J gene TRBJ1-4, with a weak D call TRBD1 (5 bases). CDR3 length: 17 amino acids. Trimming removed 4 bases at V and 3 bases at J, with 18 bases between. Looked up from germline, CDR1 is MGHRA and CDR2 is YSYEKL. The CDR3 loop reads CASSPSSVGEANEKLFF. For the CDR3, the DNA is TGCGCCAGCAGCCCATCTTCCGTAGGGGAGGCTAATGAAAAACTGTTTTTT.

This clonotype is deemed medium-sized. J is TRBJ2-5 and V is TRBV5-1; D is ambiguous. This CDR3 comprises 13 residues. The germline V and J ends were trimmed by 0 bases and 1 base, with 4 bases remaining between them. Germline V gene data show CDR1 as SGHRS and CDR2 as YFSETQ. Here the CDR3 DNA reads TGCGCCAGCAGCTTGGGGATCCAAGAGACCCAGTACTTC. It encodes CASSLGIQETQYF. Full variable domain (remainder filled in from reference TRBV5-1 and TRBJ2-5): KAGVTQTPRYLIKTRGQQVTLSCSPISGHRSVSWYQQTPGQGLQFLFEYFSETQRNKGNFPGRFSGRQFSNSRSEMNVSTLELGDSALYLCASSLGIQETQYFGPGTRLLVL.

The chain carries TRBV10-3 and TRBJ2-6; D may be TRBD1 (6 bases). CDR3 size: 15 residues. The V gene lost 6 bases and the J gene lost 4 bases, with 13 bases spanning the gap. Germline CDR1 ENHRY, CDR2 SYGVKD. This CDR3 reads CAISLQGSGANVLTF. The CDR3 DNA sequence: TGTGCCATCAGCCTACAGGGTTCGGGGGCCAACGTCCTGACTTTC.

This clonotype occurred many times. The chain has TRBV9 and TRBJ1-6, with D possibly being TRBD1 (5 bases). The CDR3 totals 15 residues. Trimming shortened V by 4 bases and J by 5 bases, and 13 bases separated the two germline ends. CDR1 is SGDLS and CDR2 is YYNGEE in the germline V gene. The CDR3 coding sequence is TGTGCCAGCAGCACCGGGACGGTCGATAATTCACCCCTCCACTTT. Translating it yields CASSTGTVDNSPLHF.

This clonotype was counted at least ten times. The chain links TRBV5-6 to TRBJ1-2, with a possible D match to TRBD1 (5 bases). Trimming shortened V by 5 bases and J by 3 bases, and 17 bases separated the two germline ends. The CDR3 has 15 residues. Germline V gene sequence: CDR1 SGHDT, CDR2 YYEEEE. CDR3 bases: TGTGCCAGCAGTAAAAAGGGGTATTCGGACTATGGCTACACCTTC. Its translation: CASSKKGYSDYGYTF.

CDR3 amino acids: CASSLKRQGDYGYTF. CDR3 nucleotide sequence: TGCGCCAGCAGCTTGAAACGACAGGGGGACTATGGCTACACCTTC. This chain uses TRBV5-1 with TRBJ1-2; 9 bases are a match to TRBD1. CDR1 is SGHRS, CDR2 YFSETQ, per germline. The CDR3 sequence is 15 residues long. V lost 1 base to trimming and J lost 3 bases; unmatched junction nucleotides: 4.

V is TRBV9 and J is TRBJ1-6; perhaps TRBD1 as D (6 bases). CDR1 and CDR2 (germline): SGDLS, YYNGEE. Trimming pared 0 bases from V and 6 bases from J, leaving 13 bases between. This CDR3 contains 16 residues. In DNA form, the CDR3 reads TGTGCCAGCAGCGTAGGGGGTCAGGGGTGTAATTCACCCCTCCACTTT. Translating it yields CASSVGGQGCNSPLHF.

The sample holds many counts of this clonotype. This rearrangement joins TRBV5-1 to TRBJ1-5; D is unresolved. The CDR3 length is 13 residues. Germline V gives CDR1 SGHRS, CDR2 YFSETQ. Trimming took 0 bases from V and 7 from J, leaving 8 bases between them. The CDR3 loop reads CASSLEPDQPQHF. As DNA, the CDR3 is TGCGCCAGCAGCTTGGAACCCGACCAGCCCCAGCATTTT.

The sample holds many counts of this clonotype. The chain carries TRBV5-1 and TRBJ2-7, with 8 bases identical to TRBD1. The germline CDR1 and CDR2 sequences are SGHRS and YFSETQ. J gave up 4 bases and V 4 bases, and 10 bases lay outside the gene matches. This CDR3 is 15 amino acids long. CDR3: CASSPLTGASYEQYF. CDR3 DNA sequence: TGCGCCAGCAGCCCCCTGACAGGGGCGTCATACGAGCAGTACTTC.

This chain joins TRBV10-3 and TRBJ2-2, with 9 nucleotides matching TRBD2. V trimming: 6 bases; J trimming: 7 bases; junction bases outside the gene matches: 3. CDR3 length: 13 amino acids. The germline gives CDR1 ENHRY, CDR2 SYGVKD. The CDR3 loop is CAIRRAGGGELFF. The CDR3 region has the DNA TGTGCCATCAGACGAGCGGGAGGCGGGGAGCTGTTTTTT.

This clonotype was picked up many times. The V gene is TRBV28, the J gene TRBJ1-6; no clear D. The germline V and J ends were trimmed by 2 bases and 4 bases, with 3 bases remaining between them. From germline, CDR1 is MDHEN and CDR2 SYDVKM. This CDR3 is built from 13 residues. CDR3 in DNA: TGTGCCAGCAGTTTAGAGTATAATTCACCCCTCCACTTT. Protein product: CASSLEYNSPLHF. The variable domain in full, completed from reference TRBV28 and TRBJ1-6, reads DVKVTQSSRYLVKRTGEKVFLECVQDMDHENMFWYRQDPGLGLRLIYFSYDVKMKEKGDIPEGYSVSREKKERFSLILESASTNQTSMYLCASSLEYNSPLHFGNGTRLTVT.

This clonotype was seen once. The DNA of the CDR3 is TGTGCCAGCAGTTCACTTATGAACACTGAAGCTTTCTTT. Translated: CASSSLMNTEAFF. The rearrangement uses TRBV7-8 and TRBJ1-1; no clear D. The germline V gene encodes CDR1 SGHVS and CDR2 FQNEAQ. Deletions cut 6 bases from V and 0 bases from J, with 8 bases between. This CDR3 has 13 residues.

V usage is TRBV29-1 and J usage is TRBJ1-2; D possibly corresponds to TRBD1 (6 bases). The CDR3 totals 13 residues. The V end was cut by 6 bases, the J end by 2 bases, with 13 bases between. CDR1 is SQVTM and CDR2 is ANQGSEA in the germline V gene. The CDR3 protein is CSVGFTGNYGYTF. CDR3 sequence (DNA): TGCAGCGTGGGATTTACAGGGAACTATGGCTACACCTTC. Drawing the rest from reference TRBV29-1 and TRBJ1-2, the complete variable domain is SAVISQKPSRDICQRGTSLTIQCQVDSQVTMMFWYRQQPGQSLTLIATANQGSEATYESGFVIDKFPISRPNLTFSTLTVSNMSPEDSSIYLCSVGFTGNYGYTFGSGTRLTVV.

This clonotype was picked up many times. CDR3 amino acids: CASSFGTVHSPLHF. The CDR3, as DNA: TGCGCCAGCAGCTTCGGGACAGTTCATTCACCCCTCCACTTT. The V call is TRBV5-1, the J call TRBJ1-6, with 7 bases that match TRBD1. The CDR3 consists of 14 residues. With 2 bases clipped from V and 8 bases from J, the junction kept 4 bases outside the gene matches. Germline CDR1 SGHRS, CDR2 YFSETQ.

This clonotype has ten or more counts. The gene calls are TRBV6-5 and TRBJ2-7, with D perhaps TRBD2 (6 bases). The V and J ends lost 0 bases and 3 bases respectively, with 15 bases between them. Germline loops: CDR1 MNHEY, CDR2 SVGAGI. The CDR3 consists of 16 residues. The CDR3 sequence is CASSYSSAGPYYEQYF. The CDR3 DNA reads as TGTGCCAGCAGTTACTCGTCCGCGGGGCCCTACTACGAGCAGTACTTC.

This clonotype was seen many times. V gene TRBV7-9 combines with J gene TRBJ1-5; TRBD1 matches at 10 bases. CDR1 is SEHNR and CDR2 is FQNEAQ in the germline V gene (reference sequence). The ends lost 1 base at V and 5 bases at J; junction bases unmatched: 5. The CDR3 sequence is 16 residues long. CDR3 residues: CASSLETGTGDQPQHF. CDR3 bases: TGTGCCAGCAGCTTAGAAACCGGGACAGGGGATCAGCCCCAGCATTTT.

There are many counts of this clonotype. CDR3 region: CASSMTWTGGTEAFF. The DNA of the CDR3 is TGTGCCAGCAGTATGACCTGGACAGGGGGAACTGAAGCTTTCTTT. The genes are TRBV6-2 or TRBV6-3 and TRBJ1-1, with TRBD1 identical over 10 bases. Per germline, CDR1 MNHEY and CDR2 SVGEGT. Trimming cost V 5 bases and J 5 bases; bases outside gene matches: 8. This CDR3 comprises 15 residues.

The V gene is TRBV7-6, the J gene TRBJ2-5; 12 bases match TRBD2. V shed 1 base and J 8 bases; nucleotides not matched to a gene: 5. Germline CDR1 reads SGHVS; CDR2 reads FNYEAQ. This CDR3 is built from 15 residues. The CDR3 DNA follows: TGTGCCAGCAGCTTAGGGACTAGCGGGATCGGTACCCAGTACTTC. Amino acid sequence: CASSLGTSGIGTQYF.